The 27 T cell receptor beta chains below were found in one sample sequenced in a study of OX40 agonist ivuxolimab in advanced cancers. Generated by immunoSEQ multiplex PCR, the TCRdb table keeps only in-frame clones and is missing some. The repertoire has about 81,000 clones, about 81% of them found once; the top ten carry more than 6%. The specimen comprised CD4+ or CD8+ T cells sorted from blood, sampled in a trial of the OX40 agonist ivuxolimab. Receptors were obtained from an adult with an advanced solid tumor such as melanoma, head and neck, liver or kidney cancer.

The genes are TRBV9 and TRBJ2-5, with 13 positions matching TRBD2. This CDR3 has 15 amino acids. Germline trimming cut 6 bases from V and 1 base from J; bases unmatched to any gene: 3. Germline CDR1 SGDLS, CDR2 YYNGEE. The CDR3: CASTRLAGGQETQYF. The DNA of the CDR3 is TGTGCCAGCACCCGACTAGCGGGAGGCCAAGAGACCCAGTACTTC.

A single count supports this clone. The rearrangement uses TRBV18 and TRBJ1-4, with 7 bases identical to TRBD1. The ends lost 2 bases at V and 8 bases at J; junction bases unmatched: 5. Germline loops: CDR1 KGHSH, CDR2 LQKENI. The CDR3 runs to 14 residues. CDR3 bases: TGTGCCAGCTCACCAAGGGGGCTCGGGGAAAAACTGTTTTTT. It specifies CASSPRGLGEKLFF.

The chain is built from TRBV19 and TRBJ2-1, with 12 nucleotides matching TRBD1. J was trimmed by 0 bases and V by 9 bases; bases with no gene match: 12. The germline gives CDR1 LNHDA, CDR2 SQIVND (reference sequence). The CDR3 consists of 18 residues. CDR3 loop: CASRNRDRGQSSYNEQFF. DNA for the CDR3: TGTGCCAGCCGCAACCGGGACAGGGGGCAAAGCTCCTACAATGAGCAGTTCTTC.

The V gene is TRBV29-1, the J gene TRBJ2-6; the D is unclear. Per germline, CDR1 SQVTM and CDR2 ANQGSEA. The V end was cut by 5 bases, the J end by 0 bases, with 5 bases between. The CDR3 has 13 amino acids. CDR3 in DNA: TGCAGCGTTAGGCACTCTGGGGCCAACGTCCTGACTTTC. Translating gives CSVRHSGANVLTF.

The CDR3 DNA follows: TGTGCCAGCAGTTTCCCACAGGGAGAACTGTTTTTT. Amino acids: CASSFPQGELFF. The rearrangement uses TRBV28 and TRBJ1-4, with D maybe TRBD1 (6 bases). The CDR3 runs 12 residues. Germline CDR1 MDHEN, CDR2 SYDVKM. Trimming removed 3 bases at V and 12 bases at J, with 11 bases between.

The chain is built from TRBV28 and TRBJ2-1; 8 bases are a match to TRBD1. Germline trimming cut 5 bases from V and 9 bases from J; bases unmatched to any gene: 12. CDR1 is MDHEN and CDR2 is SYDVKM in the germline V gene. This CDR3 is built from 15 residues. CDR3 region: CASSRPGGARGEQFF. The CDR3 nucleotides read TGTGCCAGCAGTCGGCCAGGGGGCGCGCGTGGTGAGCAGTTCTTC.

This clone appeared a single time. This chain connects TRBV4-1 to TRBJ1-2; D unresolved. The CDR3 is 15 amino acids. Germline V CDR1 and CDR2: MGHRA, YSYEKL. V was clipped by 2 bases and J by 2 bases, with 12 bases between them. The CDR3 DNA follows: TGCGCCAGCAGCCAACAGCCGCCCGCAAACTATGGCTACACCTTC. This translates into CASSQQPPANYGYTF.

The chain combines TRBV11-1 with TRBJ2-7; a weak D match, TRBD1 (8 bases). Trimming cost V 5 bases and J 1 base, with 12 bases left between them. In germline, CDR1 is SGHAT, CDR2 FQDESV (reference sequence). The CDR3 runs to 14 residues. The DNA for the CDR3 is TGTGCCAGCAGCCAACAGGGGGGGTCCTACGAGCAGTACGTC. Protein sequence: CASSQQGGSYEQYV.

V is TRBV27 and J is TRBJ1-5; D gene unclear. The length of the CDR3 is 15 residues. CDR1 and CDR2 from the germline V gene are MNHEY and SMNVEV (reference sequence). Trimming cost V 3 bases and J 2 bases, with 11 bases left between them. The CDR3 reads CASSFDSMGNQPQHF. The DNA of the CDR3 is TGTGCCAGCAGTTTTGATTCGATGGGCAATCAGCCCCAGCATTTT.

V is TRBV7-2 and J is TRBJ1-5; 10 bases are a match to TRBD1. Germline loops: CDR1 SGHTA, CDR2 FQGNSA. Trimming removed 3 bases from V and 7 bases from J; junction bases left unmatched: 6. This CDR3 is built from 15 residues. In DNA, the CDR3 is TGTGCCAGCAGCTTGGGACAGGGGTCGGGGCAGCCCCAGCATTTT. Translation gives CASSLGQGSGQPQHF.

The V call is TRBV18, the J call TRBJ1-4, with D hard to call. The germline gives CDR1 KGHSH, CDR2 LQKENI. The germline V and J ends were trimmed by 2 bases and 0 bases, with 4 bases remaining between them. This CDR3 is 14 amino acids long. CDR3 DNA sequence: TGTGCCAGCTCACCAGGAACAACTAATGAAAAACTGTTTTTT. It codes for CASSPGTTNEKLFF.

This clone was observed once. V gene TRBV25-1 combines with J gene TRBJ2-1; D not resolved. The CDR3 has 14 amino acids. V was shortened by 1 base and J by 8 bases, with 12 bases between the two germline ends. Germline V gene sequence: CDR1 MGHDK, CDR2 SYGVNS. The CDR3 bases are TGTGCCAGCAGTGAATTTCGGCAGTTTCATGAGCAGTTCTTC. The encoded protein is CASSEFRQFHEQFF.

The chain uses TRBV7-9 and TRBJ1-4, with 11 bases matching TRBD1. The CDR3 sequence is 18 residues long. Losses at the gene ends were 5 bases for V and 0 bases for J; bases not matched to a gene: 8. Looked up from germline, CDR1 is SEHNR and CDR2 is FQNEAQ (reference sequence). This CDR3 is CASSAGQGARTTNEKLFF. The CDR3 nucleotides read TGTGCCAGCAGCGCCGGACAGGGGGCGAGAACAACTAATGAAAAACTGTTTTTT.

CDR3 residues: CASSSRGGGATDTQYF. For the CDR3, the DNA is TGTGCCAGCAGTTCCAGAGGCGGGGGCGCAACAGATACGCAGTATTTT. The genes are TRBV6-6 and TRBJ2-3; D may be TRBD2 (7 bases). The CDR3 is 16 residues long. Trimming shortened V by 4 bases and J by 3 bases, and 17 bases separated the two germline ends. CDR1 MNHNY and CDR2 SVGAGI come from the germline V gene (reference sequence).

The rearrangement uses TRBV5-4 and TRBJ1-6; D gene unclear. Trimming took off 4 bases at V and 7 bases at J, with 18 bases between the two ends. CDR1 SGHNT and CDR2 YYREEE come from the germline V gene (reference sequence). The length of the CDR3 is 16 residues. CDR3 residues: CASSTRAIFTNSPLHF. The CDR3 DNA is TGTGCCAGCAGCACCCGCGCCATTTTTACCAATTCACCCCTCCACTTT. The full variable domain, rest sourced from reference TRBV5-4 and TRBJ1-6, is ETGVTQSPTHLIKTRGQQVTLRCSSQSGHNTVSWYQQALGQGPQFIFQYYREEENGRGNFPPRFSGLQFPNYSSELNVNALELDDSALYLCASSTRAIFTNSPLHFGNGTRLTVT.

The genes are TRBV28 and TRBJ2-1, with unresolved D. This CDR3 region has 17 residues. V lost 3 bases and J lost 10, with 25 bases in between. Germline V CDR1 and CDR2: MDHEN, SYDVKM. Here the CDR3 DNA reads TGTGCCAGCAGTTTCCAAACATTATATGGAACGGAAGGCGAGCAGTTCTTC. It is translated as CASSFQTLYGTEGEQFF.

This chain uses TRBV4-1 with TRBJ2-5; 14 bases match TRBD2. Per germline, CDR1 MGHRA and CDR2 YSYEKL. CDR3 size: 18 residues. Trimming removed 5 bases from V and 5 bases from J; junction bases left unmatched: 13. For the CDR3, the DNA is TGCGCCAGCAGCTTCGGACTAGCGGGAGGACCGCGGAAGGAGACCCAGTACTTC. The encoded protein is CASSFGLAGGPRKETQYF.

The chain uses TRBV6-1 and TRBJ2-7, with 7 positions matching TRBD1. The ends lost 0 bases at V and 0 bases at J; junction bases unmatched: 2. Germline assignment: CDR1 MNHNS and CDR2 SASEGT. This CDR3 region has 15 residues. Here the CDR3 reads CASSEAGDSSYEQYV. CDR3 nucleotide sequence: TGTGCCAGCAGTGAAGCGGGGGACAGCTCCTACGAGCAGTACGTC.

The chain joins TRBV18 to TRBJ1-4; a weak D match, TRBD1 (6 bases). CDR1 KGHSH and CDR2 LQKENI come from the germline V gene. V was shortened by 3 bases and J by 7 bases, with 18 bases between the two germline ends. The CDR3 contains 16 residues. The CDR3 region is CASSPKNREVIEKLFF. CDR3 in DNA: TGTGCCAGCTCACCGAAGAACAGGGAAGTGATTGAAAAACTGTTTTTT.

This clone came up a few times. This chain links TRBV28 with TRBJ1-2; 8 nucleotides align to TRBD1. The junction had 6 bases not matched to a gene; V was cut back by 5 bases and J by 4 bases. Germline V lookup: CDR1 MDHEN, CDR2 SYDVKM. CDR3 length equals 14 residues. CDR3 sequence reads: CASSPQGAIYGYTF. The CDR3 DNA reads as TGTGCCAGCAGTCCTCAGGGGGCGATCTATGGCTACACCTTC.

A few counts support this clone. Compared with germline, one end of the junction differs, possibly owing to a read error. The chain employs TRBV10-2 and TRBJ2-7; TRBD1 or TRBD2 may be the D gene (6 bases each). The germline V gene encodes CDR1 WSHSY and CDR2 SAAADI. This CDR3 spans 14 amino acids. CDR3 region: CASRGELASTAGDF. In DNA, the CDR3 is TGCGCCAGCCGTGGCGAGCTAGCGTCAACGGCAGGGGACTTC.

This clone appeared a few times. The V gene is TRBV5-1, the J gene TRBJ1-2; 8 nucleotides match TRBD1. Trimming cost V 4 bases and J 6 bases; bases outside gene matches: 8. The CDR3 is 14 amino acids. Per germline, CDR1 SGHRS and CDR2 YFSETQ. Here the CDR3 reads CASSHGQGGDGYTF. The DNA of the CDR3 is TGCGCCAGCAGCCATGGACAGGGTGGAGATGGCTACACCTTC.

The sample holds a few counts of this clone. The rearrangement joins TRBV25-1 to TRBJ2-5; the match to TRBD2 covers 9 bases. Germline V gives CDR1 MGHDK, CDR2 SYGVNS. This CDR3 spans 13 amino acids. V shed 10 bases and J 10 bases; nucleotides not matched to a gene: 13. The CDR3 sequence is CATHALASGDQYF. As DNA, the CDR3 is TGTGCCACCCATGCCCTGGCTAGCGGGGACCAGTACTTC.

This chain joins TRBV11-2 and TRBJ2-5, with D unresolved. The V end lost 0 bases, the J end lost 4 bases, and 6 bases lay between the germline ends. This CDR3 is 13 amino acids long. CDR1 is SGHAT and CDR2 is FQNNGV in the germline V gene. The CDR3 here is CASSLDLAETQYF. The CDR3, as DNA: TGTGCCAGCAGCTTAGATTTGGCAGAGACCCAGTACTTC.

In nucleotides, the CDR3 is TGTGCCAGCAGCGTAAGGGACACCTACGAGCAGTACTTC. As protein: CASSVRDTYEQYF. The chain combines TRBV9 with TRBJ2-7; D is possibly TRBD1 (6 bases). In germline, CDR1 is SGDLS, CDR2 YYNGEE. The CDR3 has 13 amino acids. Trimming removed 1 base from V and 2 bases from J, with 7 bases in between.

The chain employs TRBV2 and TRBJ2-7; TRBD2 matches 10 bases. The CDR3 covers 16 residues. The J segment lost 5 bases and the V segment lost 7 bases, leaving 14 bases of the junction unmatched. Germline V gene lookup returns CDR1 SNHLY and CDR2 FYNNEI. The CDR3 DNA sequence: TGTGCCAGCAAATTCGGGCTAGCGGGAGAAATCGACGAGCAGTACTTC. Encoded protein: CASKFGLAGEIDEQYF.

The chain uses TRBV25-1 and TRBJ2-5, with 8 bases that match TRBD1. Judging by the DNA end, TRBJ2-7 fits better; the J call may be wrong. The CDR3 runs 13 residues. The germline gives CDR1 MGHDK, CDR2 SYGVNS. The CDR3 nucleotides read TGTGCCAGCGGGCGGACAGGGCACTACGAGCAGTACTTC. Protein: CASGRTGHYEQYF.